A selection of T cell receptor beta chains follows, all from one sample in a study of blood T cell repertoires in COVID-19. Only in-frame clones appear in the TCRdb table, and some are missing; sequencing was by immunoSEQ multiplex PCR. Found here are roughly 160,000 clones, over 65% of them singletons; the top ten hold about 3%. The source material was peripheral blood. Receptors originate from a woman older than 75 with acute or convalescent COVID-19. Both conserved end residues are part of each CDR3. The order of the fields is D gene, clone size, J gene, CDR3 length, V gene, CDR3 protein, CDR3 DNA. The D gene is left open where the match is weak. Only some rows state a clone size, as once, few, many or a class for expanded clones.

D: -
size: -
J: TRBJ2-7
length: 13
V: TRBV5-1
CDR3: CASSLPVPYEQYF
DNA: TGCGCCAGCAGCTTGCCAGTGCCCTACGAGCAGTACTTC

D: TRBD1
size: few
J: TRBJ1-5
length: 16
V: TRBV7-2
CDR3: CASSPSAGQGYQPQHF
DNA: TGTGCCAGCAGCCCCAGTGCGGGACAGGGGTATCAGCCCCAGCATTTT

D: -
size: once
J: TRBJ2-2
length: 15
V: TRBV6-5
CDR3: CASSFGSSLTGELFF
DNA: TGTGCCAGCAGTTTTGGGTCTAGCCTCACCGGGGAGCTGTTTTTT

D: -
size: once
J: TRBJ1-5
length: 12
V: TRBV2
CDR3: CATQASNQPQHF
DNA: TGTGCCACGCAGGCTAGCAATCAGCCCCAGCATTTT

D: -
size: -
J: TRBJ2-7
length: 12
V: TRBV9
CDR3: CASSLPGSEQYF
DNA: TGTGCCAGCAGCCTCCCGGGTTCCGAGCAGTACTTC

D: -
size: -
J: TRBJ1-4
length: 15
V: TRBV9
CDR3: CASSVAGGTSEKLFF
DNA: TGTGCCAGCAGCGTAGCTGGCGGGACCTCCGAAAAACTGTTTTTT

D: TRBD1
size: -
J: TRBJ1-2
length: 15
V: TRBV27
CDR3: CASPKTGTANYGYTF
DNA: TGTGCCAGCCCCAAGACCGGGACAGCCAACTATGGCTACACCTTC

D: -
size: many
J: TRBJ1-2
length: 13
V: TRBV28
CDR3: CASSLRGSYGYTF
DNA: TGTGCCAGCAGTTTACGGGGTTCTTATGGCTACACCTTC

D: -
size: -
J: TRBJ1-4
length: 13
V: TRBV4-2
CDR3: CASSQSAGKKLFF
DNA: TGTGCCAGCAGCCAGTCGGCAGGGAAGAAACTGTTTTTT

D: TRBD2
size: -
J: TRBJ2-1
length: 12
V: TRBV19
CDR3: CATQREAGEQFF
DNA: TGTGCCACACAGCGGGAGGCCGGTGAGCAGTTCTTC

D: TRBD2
size: few
J: TRBJ2-6
length: 21
V: TRBV18
CDR3: CASSPNSTGGRTDSGANVLTF
DNA: TGTGCCAGCTCACCGAATAGCACGGGGGGTCGGACGGACTCTGGGGCCAACGTCCTGACTTTC

D: TRBD1
size: -
J: TRBJ1-2
length: 15
V: TRBV30
CDR3: CAWSDSDRGEDGYTF
DNA: TGTGCCTGGAGTGACTCAGACAGGGGGGAAGATGGCTACACCTTC